Below, one T cell receptor (beta chain) is given with its context. Its antigen is currently unknown. This entry is derived from a study of T-cell reconstitution after alpha-beta-depleted transplantation in children. Notes on the study in general: About two months after transplant, alpha-beta T cells reportedly came from several hundred expanded graft clones. When one year had passed after transplant, most T-cell counts and diversity came from newly produced T cells.

The CDR3 has 17 amino acids. CDR1 is DFQATT and CDR2 is SNEGSKA in the germline V gene (reference sequence). The V gene end was trimmed by 0 bases and the J gene end by 10 bases; junction bases not matched to a gene: 16. Preparation of the TCRbeta library involved a method that used unique molecular identifiers. TCRdb processed the PCR reads anew with MiXCR; each CDR3 protein has one entry. This table holds hundreds of thousands of distinct CDR3 sequences, about an eighth found once. This receptor was identified in a male patient under 18 who had a stem cell transplant for acute myeloid leukemia, so the T cells may come from the graft donor. The chain uses TRBV20-1 and TRBJ2-1, with 9 bases that match TRBD2. Sequenced here: PBMCs, mostly from graft donor cells, sampled 360 days after TCRalphabeta/CD19-depleted stem cell transplant. The CDR3 is CSARDEASGIPPGEQFF. The CDR3 DNA reads TGCAGTGCTAGAGATGAGGCTAGCGGGATACCACCAGGGGAGCAGTTCTTC.